Each of the 23 T cell receptor beta chains below was sequenced from the same sample in a study of identical twins (dated by TCRdb to 2016 to 2017). The protocol used for the library was 5' RACE. Sequencing used an Illumina HiSeq 2000. The public reads were quality trimmed at Q25 with fastp and then assembled into clones with MiXCR by TCRdb, keeping productive beta chains. Each CDR3 protein appears once, grouped with its most common genes and DNA. A total of about 520,000 distinct CDR3 sequences appear in this sample, about 20% of them only once. The ten largest clones add up to around 0.9% of the sample. A further study also used this sample, focusing on T cells expressing NK-cell markers.

The sample consisted of CD4+ T cells sorted from blood. The source of these receptors is a woman under 30 in good health.

The genes are TRBV10-3 and TRBJ2-2; 14 bases match TRBD2. Looked up from germline, CDR1 is ENHRY and CDR2 is SYGVKD. Trimming took 4 bases from V and 4 from J; bases not matched to a gene: 8. The CDR3 has 18 amino acids. This chain's CDR3 is CAISGLAGGPSGTGELFF. The CDR3 DNA follows: TGTGCCATCAGTGGACTAGCGGGGGGGCCCAGCGGCACCGGGGAGCTGTTTTTT.

There are a few counts of this clonotype. The CDR3 nucleotides read TGTGCTAGTGGTTTATCAACAGGGGACGATACGCAGTATTTT. It codes for CASGLSTGDDTQYF. V and J are TRBV12-5 and TRBJ2-3; TRBD1 matches at 7 bases. V lost 3 bases, J lost 6 bases, and 6 bases stayed unmatched. Germline loops: CDR1 LGHNT, CDR2 FRNRAP. The CDR3 is 14 residues long.

In its sample, this clonotype was seen once. The chain combines TRBV2 with TRBJ2-3, with a weak D call TRBD1 (6 bases). The CDR3 runs to 15 residues. From germline, CDR1 is SNHLY and CDR2 FYNNEI. V lost 5 bases and J lost 4, with 16 bases in between. The CDR3 sequence: CASSLQGPAADTQYF. The DNA for the CDR3 is TGTGCCAGCAGTTTACAGGGTCCAGCCGCAGATACGCAGTATTTT.

The sample holds a few counts of this clonotype. V gene TRBV6-1 combines with J gene TRBJ2-2, with TRBD1 matching 10 bases. CDR3 length: 15 residues. J was trimmed by 3 bases and V by 6 bases; bases with no gene match: 4. Germline V CDR1 and CDR2: MNHNS, SASEGT. The CDR3: CASRQGTGDTGELFF. The DNA for the CDR3 is TGTGCCAGCAGACAAGGGACAGGGGACACCGGGGAGCTGTTTTTT.

As regards this clonotype: One junction end disagrees with the germline gene, perhaps due to a read error. This chain uses TRBV6-5 with TRBJ2-1; D not resolved. Germline CDR1 MNHEY, CDR2 SVGAGI. CDR3 length: 13 amino acids. In DNA, the CDR3 is TGTGCCAGCAGTGACTCCGTTCTTGGGGTGCAGTTCTTC. Residues: CASSDSVLGVQFF.

This clonotype was counted many times. J is TRBJ2-7 and V is TRBV20-1, with D perhaps TRBD2 (6 bases). The V end lost 3 bases, the J end lost 2 bases, and 14 bases lay between the germline ends. The CDR3 has 14 amino acids. CDR1 is DFQATT and CDR2 is SNEGSKA in the germline V gene (reference sequence). The CDR3 DNA sequence: TGCAGTGCTAGGTCGAAGCGGGCAACCTACGAGCAGTACTTC. Amino acid sequence: CSARSKRATYEQYF.

This clonotype occurred a few times. V and J are TRBV19 and TRBJ2-3; tentatively, D is TRBD2 (5 bases). From germline, CDR1 is LNHDA and CDR2 SQIVND (reference sequence). Trimming shortened V by 6 bases and J by 0 bases, and 7 bases separated the two germline ends. The CDR3 is 13 amino acids. The CDR3: CASRTRSTDTQYF. For the CDR3, the DNA is TGTGCCAGTAGAACTAGGAGCACAGATACGCAGTATTTT.

J is TRBJ2-3 and V is TRBV6-1; D is unclear. The V end was cut by 6 bases, the J end by 3 bases, with 13 bases between. This CDR3 is built from 14 residues. Germline values: CDR1 MNHNS, CDR2 SASEGT. The CDR3 DNA is TGTGCCAGCAGGACCCGCGGAGTAACAGATACGCAGTATTTT. Translation: CASRTRGVTDTQYF.

This clonotype was recorded only once. The V call is TRBV6-1, the J call TRBJ2-4; possible D gene TRBD1, 5 bases. V was pared by 8 bases and J by 0 bases, with 20 bases between. Germline CDR1 MNHNS, CDR2 SASEGT. The CDR3 contains 17 residues. The DNA of the CDR3 is TGTGCCAGCGGAAACAGGAACACCAAATTAGCCAAAAACATTCAGTACTTC. Encoded protein: CASGNRNTKLAKNIQYF.

V gene TRBV20-1 combines with J gene TRBJ2-7, with 8 bases lining up with TRBD2. The CDR3 length is 16 residues. V was clipped by 0 bases and J by 3 bases; unmatched bases: 10. CDR1 is DFQATT, CDR2 SNEGSKA, per germline (reference sequence). This CDR3 reads CSARDIERGKNYEQYF. The CDR3 region has the DNA TGCAGTGCTAGAGATATTGAGCGGGGGAAAAACTACGAGCAGTACTTC.

The table lists this clonotype with a few counts. The gene calls are TRBV20-1 and TRBJ2-7; D possibly corresponds to TRBD2 (6 bases). Germline CDR1 and CDR2: DFQATT and SNEGSKA (reference sequence). The length of the CDR3 is 20 residues. Trimming stripped 3 bases from V and 3 bases from J, with 33 bases between. The CDR3 here is CSARGLVSSVPPWIGYEQYF. For the CDR3, the DNA is TGCAGTGCTAGGGGGTTGGTCTCTAGCGTCCCGCCCTGGATTGGCTACGAGCAGTACTTC.

This clonotype was picked up a small number of times. The chain links TRBV3-1 to TRBJ1-4, with D unresolved. The germline gives CDR1 LGHDT, CDR2 YNNKEL (reference sequence). Trimming shortened V by 1 base and J by 8 bases, and 14 bases separated the two germline ends. The CDR3 runs to 15 residues. As DNA, the CDR3 is TGTGCCAGCAGCCAAGTCGCGAGAATGTCGGAAAAACTGTTTTTT. It is translated as CASSQVARMSEKLFF.

The chain combines TRBV29-1 with TRBJ2-1, with unresolved D. The CDR3 runs 12 residues. Germline V CDR1 and CDR2: SQVTM, ANQGSEA. Between the trimmed V and J ends, which lost 4 bases and 6 bases, there was a span of 10 bases. CDR3 sequence: CSVVEGRNEQFF. The CDR3 bases are TGCAGCGTTGTTGAAGGGCGCAATGAGCAGTTCTTC.

V usage is TRBV5-4 and J usage is TRBJ2-1; 8 bases agree with TRBD2. The CDR3 has 16 residues. After removal of 0 bases from V and 7 bases from J, the junction contained 9 bases not matched to a gene. Looked up from germline, CDR1 is SGHNT and CDR2 is YYREEE (reference sequence). The CDR3 reads CASSLAASGLGNEQFF. CDR3 in DNA: TGTGCCAGCAGCTTGGCGGCTAGCGGGTTGGGGAATGAGCAGTTCTTC.

The V gene is TRBV20-1, the J gene TRBJ2-2; D not resolved. The germline CDR1 and CDR2 sequences are DFQATT and SNEGSKA (reference sequence). V shed 6 bases and J shed 3 bases, with 5 bases lying between them. The CDR3 has 11 residues. CDR3 in DNA: TGCAGTGCCTCCGACACCGGGGAGCTGTTTTTT. Translated, it gives CSASDTGELFF.

This clonotype has just a few counts. The CDR3 loop is CASSLVPDGMDGYTF. CDR3 sequence (DNA): TGCGCCAGCAGCTTGGTCCCGGACGGGATGGATGGCTACACCTTC. V is TRBV5-1 and J is TRBJ1-2; D gene unclear. The V end was cut by 0 bases, the J end by 6 bases, with 15 bases between. Germline CDR1 reads SGHRS; CDR2 reads YFSETQ. The CDR3 totals 15 residues. The full variable domain, its missing parts supplied by reference TRBV5-1 and TRBJ1-2, is KAGVTQTPRYLIKTRGQQVTLSCSPISGHRSVSWYQQTPGQGLQFLFEYFSETQRNKGNFPGRFSGRQFSNSRSEMNVSTLELGDSALYLCASSLVPDGMDGYTFGSGTRLTVV.

There are a few counts of this clonotype. The chain has TRBV20-1 and TRBJ2-2; tentatively, D is TRBD2 (6 bases). With 6 bases removed from V and 2 bases from J, the gap between germline ends came to 19 bases. The CDR3 is 16 residues long. CDR1 and CDR2 from the germline V gene are DFQATT and SNEGSKA (reference sequence). CDR3 residues: CSARRGGLTNTGELFF. The CDR3 coding sequence is TGCAGTGCGAGGAGGGGAGGCCTAACTAACACCGGGGAGCTGTTTTTT.

This rearrangement joins TRBV4-3 to TRBJ1-2, with 7 bases identical to TRBD1. The germline gives CDR1 LGHNA, CDR2 YSLEER. V dropped 6 bases and J dropped 5; count of bases not matched to a gene: 12. The CDR3 spans 15 residues. The CDR3 region is CASSLITGVRYGYTF. For the CDR3, the DNA is TGCGCCAGCAGTCTCATTACAGGGGTTCGGTATGGCTACACCTTC.

The rearrangement links TRBV11-2 to TRBJ2-5; TRBD2 matches at 8 bases. The germline gives CDR1 SGHAT, CDR2 FQNNGV. Trimming cost V 5 bases and J 5 bases; bases outside gene matches: 7. The CDR3 consists of 14 residues. CDR3 sequence (DNA): TGTGCCAGCAGCACCGGACTAGCCTATGAGACCCAGTACTTC. Protein: CASSTGLAYETQYF.

CDR3: CASSETRTAFQETQYF. In DNA form, the CDR3 reads TGTGCCAGCAGTGAAACTCGGACAGCATTCCAAGAGACCCAGTACTTC. This chain connects TRBV6-1 to TRBJ2-5; TRBD1 is a possible D gene (6 bases). Germline assignment: CDR1 MNHNS and CDR2 SASEGT. V lost 2 bases to trimming and J lost 1 base, with 14 bases between them. This CDR3 is 16 amino acids long.

This clonotype turned up a few times. The rearrangement links TRBV20-1 to TRBJ2-5, with TRBD1 as a possible D gene (5 bases). The CDR3 is made up of 14 amino acids. Trimming took 0 bases from V and 3 from J, leaving 11 bases between them. Germline CDR1 and CDR2: DFQATT and SNEGSKA (reference sequence). The CDR3 protein is CSARDVQVKETQYF. DNA for the CDR3: TGCAGTGCTAGAGATGTACAGGTCAAAGAGACCCAGTACTTC.

This clonotype has only a few counts. The chain uses TRBV7-2 and TRBJ2-5; D unclear. V shed 3 bases and J shed 7 bases, with 12 bases lying between them. CDR1 is SGHTA and CDR2 is FQGNSA in the germline V gene. This CDR3 is built from 13 residues. The CDR3: CASSLPGSLTQYF. For the CDR3, the DNA is TGTGCCAGCAGCTTGCCTGGGTCACTGACCCAGTACTTC.

This rearrangement joins TRBV5-1 to TRBJ1-1, with 9 bases fitting TRBD1. The germline V gene has CDR1 SGHRS and CDR2 YFSETQ. The V and J ends lost 2 bases and 11 bases, in that order; junction bases with no gene match: 13. The CDR3 spans 15 residues. The CDR3: CASSFTGMGTGKAFF. The CDR3 nucleotides are TGCGCCAGCAGCTTTACGGGCATGGGGACAGGGAAGGCTTTCTTT.